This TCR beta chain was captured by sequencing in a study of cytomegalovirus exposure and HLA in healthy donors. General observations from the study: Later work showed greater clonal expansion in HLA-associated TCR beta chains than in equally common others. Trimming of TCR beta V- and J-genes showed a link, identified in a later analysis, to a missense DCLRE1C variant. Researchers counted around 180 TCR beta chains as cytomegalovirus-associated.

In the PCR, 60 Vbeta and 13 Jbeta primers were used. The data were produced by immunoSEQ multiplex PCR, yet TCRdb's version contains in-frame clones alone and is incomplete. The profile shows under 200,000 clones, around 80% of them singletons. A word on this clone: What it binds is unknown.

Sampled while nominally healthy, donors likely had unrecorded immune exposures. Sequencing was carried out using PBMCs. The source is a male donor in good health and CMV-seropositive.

The CDR3 sequence is CASSIGGQQETQYF. The CDR3 DNA is TGTGCCAGCAGCATAGGGGGACAGCAAGAGACCCAGTACTTC. The rearrangement joins TRBV7-2 to TRBJ2-5, with TRBD1 matching over 7 bases. From germline, CDR1 is SGHTA and CDR2 FQGNSA. J gave up 2 bases and V 5 bases, and 5 bases lay outside the gene matches. CDR3 length: 14 amino acids.